This TCR beta chain is drawn from a study of CD8 T cells in Susac syndrome. With random hexamers, reverse transcription was performed on roughly 0.5 to 1 ug of RNA. Across 54 Vbeta and 13 Jbeta, TCR beta CDR3 was amplified with immunoSEQ multiplex PCR. A single record per CDR3 protein comes from TCRdb applying MiXCR to the immunoSEQ multiplex PCR reads. Of roughly 150,000 distinct CDR3 sequences in the sample, 90% to 97% were seen once. V was cut by 8 bases and J by 3 bases, with 21 bases left in between. This CDR3 spans 16 amino acids. CDR1 and CDR2 from the germline V gene are MNHNY and SVGAGI (reference sequence). The diagnostic criteria were recently defined, and patients with Susac syndrome met them for definite or probable disease.

The receptor's source is a human donor with Susac syndrome. The chain carries TRBV6-6 and TRBJ2-3; tentative D call: TRBD2 (6 bases). Sequenced input: CD4+ T cells from PBMCs. The CDR3 reads CASGTGSGSGTDTQYF. CDR3 DNA sequence: TGTGCCAGCGGAACGGGGTCCGGGAGTGGGACAGATACGCAGTATTTT.